One and the same sample provided the 20 T cell receptor beta chains below, sequenced in a study of human T cells and chemical hapten exposure (dated by TCRdb to the early 2020s). According to the study, the label for this sample's time point signals: patch test 2, 6 weeks after DPC sensitization. Interpreted using the paper, the treatment or condition label stands for: therapeutic diphenylcyclopropenone sensitization with weekly scalp DPC. The library was prepared using RACE. TCRdb names NextSeq 500 as the instrument used. The public reads were reprocessed in TCRdb via fastp at Q25 and MiXCR, keeping in-frame beta chains. Every distinct CDR3 protein forms one entry, paired with its most common genes and DNA. The sample records nearly 55,000 distinct CDR3 sequences, 9.5% to 10% of which are singletons. The ten largest clones capture about 1.7% of the sample. The starting material was whole blood, obtained in connection with sensitization to the hapten diphenylcyclopropenone (DPC). These receptors were collected from a woman aged 45 to 65 with alopecia areata. Some clones in this sample may be carry-over from other donors' samples.

Here the CDR3 reads CASSLEFFGTGELFF. The CDR3 DNA is TGTGCCAGCAGCTTGGAATTCTTCGGCACCGGGGAGCTGTTTTTT. V is TRBV5-4 and J is TRBJ2-2, with D unresolved. The CDR3 runs 15 residues. Germline V gene lookup returns CDR1 SGHNT and CDR2 YYREEE (reference sequence). V was pared by 0 bases and J by 4 bases, with 10 bases between.

This clonotype appeared a few times. V usage is TRBV6-5 and J usage is TRBJ1-4; a weak D match, TRBD1 (5 bases). With 1 base removed from V and 8 bases from J, the gap between germline ends came to 14 bases. The CDR3 runs to 15 residues. Germline CDR1 MNHEY, CDR2 SVGAGI. CDR3: CASSYFPGLDEKLFF. The CDR3 nucleotides are TGTGCCAGCAGTTACTTCCCAGGGTTGGACGAAAAACTGTTTTTT.

This clonotype has just a few counts. This sequence joins TRBV4-2 and TRBJ2-2, with TRBD2 as a possible D gene (5 bases). From germline, CDR1 is LGHNA and CDR2 YNFKEQ. V was cut by 4 bases and J by 8 bases, with 17 bases left in between. There are 15 residues in the CDR3. DNA for the CDR3: TGTGCCAGCAGCCGACCCGGGAACCCTCCAGGGGAGCTGTTTTTT. Its protein is CASSRPGNPPGELFF.

The chain has TRBV7-9 and TRBJ2-5; D unclear. The germline gives CDR1 SEHNR, CDR2 FQNEAQ (reference sequence). Trimming left V 2 bases short and J 4 bases short, with 8 bases between. This CDR3 spans 13 amino acids. The CDR3 loop is CASSLLYRETQYF. CDR3 nucleotide sequence: TGTGCCAGCAGCTTATTATATAGAGAGACCCAGTACTTC.

In this sample, this clonotype turned up a few times. The chain links TRBV24-1 to TRBJ1-1, with a possible D match to TRBD1 (6 bases). The germline CDR1 and CDR2 sequences are KGHDR and SFDVKD. CDR3 length: 14 amino acids. The V gene lost 3 bases and the J gene lost 6 bases, with 13 bases spanning the gap. The CDR3 spells CATSDTTGRAEAFF. CDR3 DNA sequence: TGTGCCACCAGTGATACAACAGGGCGTGCTGAAGCTTTCTTT.

This clonotype was counted between two and nine times. The V and J genes are TRBV5-1 and TRBJ2-5; tentative D call: TRBD1 (5 bases). Per germline, CDR1 SGHRS and CDR2 YFSETQ. Trimming removed 2 bases from V and 0 bases from J, with 8 bases in between. The CDR3 sequence is 14 residues long. As DNA, the CDR3 is TGCGCCAGCAGCTTTGGGGCGAACCAAGAGACCCAGTACTTC. Amino acid sequence: CASSFGANQETQYF.

In this sample, this clonotype turned up a few times. The genes are TRBV28 and TRBJ1-1; unclear D gene. Trimming shortened V by 5 bases and J by 4 bases, and 14 bases separated the two germline ends. CDR1 and CDR2 (germline): MDHEN, SYDVKM. The CDR3 extends over 14 amino acids. This CDR3 reads CASSIPIIGTEAFF. In nucleotides, the CDR3 is TGTGCCAGCAGTATACCCATTATTGGCACTGAAGCTTTCTTT.

At least ten counts were recorded for this clonotype. This sequence joins TRBV12-3 or TRBV12-4 and TRBJ1-5; 9 bases fit TRBD1. The CDR3 sequence is 21 residues long. J gave up 2 bases and V 5 bases, and 22 bases lay outside the gene matches. The CDR3 reads CASSLGTGLGSNVRGNQPQHF. The CDR3 region has the DNA TGTGCCAGCAGTCTCGGGACAGGGTTGGGTTCCAACGTAAGGGGCAATCAGCCCCAGCATTTT.

The rearrangement joins TRBV14 to TRBJ1-4; no definite D call. There are 15 residues in the CDR3. Trimming removed 0 bases from V and 8 bases from J, with 13 bases in between. Germline-derived CDR1 and CDR2 are SGHDN and FVKESK. The CDR3 here is CASSQEGGRREKLFF. The CDR3 coding sequence is TGTGCCAGCAGCCAAGAGGGCGGCCGTCGGGAAAAACTGTTTTTT.

This clonotype came up many times. V gene TRBV11-2 combines with J gene TRBJ2-1; either TRBD1 or TRBD2 may fit D (5 bases each). CDR1 is SGHAT and CDR2 is FQNNGV in the germline V gene. The CDR3 length is 14 residues. V lost 1 base and J 8 bases, leaving 12 bases between the germline ends. CDR3 sequence (DNA): TGTGCCAGCAGCTTAGGTTGGGGGAGTGATGAGCAGTTCTTC. Translated: CASSLGWGSDEQFF.

The chain employs TRBV28 and TRBJ2-3; 12 bases are a match to TRBD2. This CDR3 spans 14 amino acids. The germline CDR1 and CDR2 sequences are MDHEN and SYDVKM. With 10 bases clipped from V and 2 bases from J, the junction kept 4 bases outside the gene matches. Written as DNA, the CDR3 is TGTGCCACCCTAGCGGGGGGGTCCACAGATACGCAGTATTTT. It yields the protein CATLAGGSTDTQYF.

This clonotype was seen ten or more times. V and J are TRBV28 and TRBJ2-7; D could derive from TRBD1 or TRBD2 (5 bases each). Germline V gene data show CDR1 as MDHEN and CDR2 as SYDVKM. The length of the CDR3 is 15 residues. The ends were cut back, 2 bases at V and 0 bases at J, with 11 bases in the middle. The DNA for the CDR3 is TGTGCCAGCAGTTTAGCCGGGACCAGCTCCTACGAGCAGTACTTC. It encodes CASSLAGTSSYEQYF.

There are many counts of this clonotype. The rearrangement uses TRBV6-6 and TRBJ1-1; a possible D gene is TRBD1 (6 bases). Germline CDR1 reads MNHNY; CDR2 reads SVGAGI (reference sequence). V was cut by 0 bases and J by 7 bases, with 9 bases left in between. The CDR3 runs to 13 residues. CDR3 amino acids: CASSYSGRGEAFF. The CDR3 nucleotides are TGTGCCAGCAGTTACTCCGGCAGGGGTGAAGCTTTCTTT.

This clonotype was detected a few times. This rearrangement joins TRBV19 to TRBJ2-6, with TRBD1 as a possible D gene (6 bases). Trimming took 9 bases from V and 0 from J, leaving 12 bases between them. The length of the CDR3 is 15 residues. Germline V gene data show CDR1 as LNHDA and CDR2 as SQIVND (reference sequence). CDR3 sequence: CASVDSSSGANVLTF. The CDR3 DNA reads TGTGCCAGCGTGGACAGTTCCTCTGGGGCCAACGTCCTGACTTTC.

V and J are TRBV9 and TRBJ2-1; possibly TRBD2 for D (5 bases). CDR1 and CDR2 from the germline V gene are SGDLS and YYNGEE. This CDR3 is 12 amino acids long. V was cut by 6 bases and J by 7 bases, with 11 bases left in between. This chain's CDR3 is CASKGVENEQFF. The CDR3 DNA reads TGTGCCAGCAAGGGAGTTGAGAATGAGCAGTTCTTC.

The rearrangement uses TRBV7-6 and TRBJ1-1; 8 bases line up with TRBD1. Losses at the gene ends were 6 bases for V and 4 bases for J; bases not matched to a gene: 7. The CDR3 loop spans 14 amino acids. Germline V gene data show CDR1 as SGHVS and CDR2 as FNYEAQ. The CDR3 loop is CASRRITGGTEAFF. The CDR3 DNA follows: TGTGCCAGCAGACGAATAACAGGGGGCACTGAAGCTTTCTTT.

The rearrangement joins TRBV7-2 to TRBJ1-1, with D uncertain. Deletions cut 4 bases from V and 3 bases from J, with 3 bases between. From germline, CDR1 is SGHTA and CDR2 FQGNSA. The CDR3 has 11 residues. The CDR3 DNA follows: TGTGCCAGCAGCTATTACACTGAAGCTTTCTTT. This gives the protein CASSYYTEAFF.

This clonotype turned up a few times. The rearrangement links TRBV20-1 to TRBJ1-2; 8 bases agree with TRBD1. The V gene's germline CDR1 is DFQATT and CDR2 SNEGSKA (reference sequence). CDR3 length: 13 amino acids. V was pared by 4 bases and J by 4 bases, with 5 bases of the junction left unmatched. The CDR3 region has the DNA TGCAGTGCTACCGTTACAGGGGGCTATGGCTACACCTTC. This encodes CSATVTGGYGYTF.

The table lists this clonotype with a few counts. The CDR3 protein is CASRRPGQKQETQYF. The CDR3 DNA follows: TGTGCCAGCAGACGACCGGGACAGAAACAAGAGACCCAGTACTTC. The chain employs TRBV7-2 and TRBJ2-5; 7 positions agree with TRBD1. This CDR3 has 15 amino acids. The germline V gene encodes CDR1 SGHTA and CDR2 FQGNSA. Trimming at V came to 6 bases and at J to 2 bases, leaving 9 bases not matched to a gene.

This clonotype was seen only a few times. The chain recombines TRBV10-3 with TRBJ2-7, with D unresolved. Between the trimmed V and J ends, which lost 0 bases and 0 bases, there was a span of 9 bases. The CDR3 is 15 residues long. CDR1 and CDR2 from the germline V gene are ENHRY and SYGVKD. The CDR3 DNA sequence: TGTGCCATCAGTGAGTCGGCCTACAACTCCTACGAGCAGTACTTC. This translates into CAISESAYNSYEQYF.